This is a list of T cell receptor beta chains from one sample in a study of T-cell memory formation after mild COVID-19. TCRdb analysed the 5' RACE reads with MiXCR anew, one entry per CDR3 protein. The sample lists tens of thousands of distinct CDR3 sequences; more than 20% were seen once. Material: PBMCs or a T cell subset sorted from them (not recorded which). These receptor sequences come from a man between 18 and 29 years old who had mild COVID-19 (a few samples of this study predate the infection). Cell type and time point are not known. The CDR3 runs from the conserved cysteine through the conserved F or W. D genes are given only for firm matches. Part of the rows lack a size; the others show once, few, many or a class for expanded clones.

>TRBV9|TRBJ2-1|TRBD2|few
CASSVGEGRIDEQFF
TGTGCCAGCAGCGTAGGGGAGGGAAGGATCGATGAGCAGTTCTTC
>TRBV7-9|TRBJ1-1|TRBD1|few
CASTNRGNTEAFF
TGTGCCAGCACCAACAGGGGGAACACTGAAGCTTTCTTT
>TRBV5-1|TRBJ2-3|TRBD1|.
CASSSGTGFTDTQYF
TGCGCCAGCAGCTCCGGGACAGGCTTCACAGATACGCAGTATTTT
>TRBV29-1|TRBJ1-1|TRBD1|few
CSVPTGGYEAFF
TGCAGCGTTCCGACAGGGGGCTATGAAGCTTTCTTT
>TRBV7-2|TRBJ2-1|.|.
CASSFPGAHNEQFF
TGTGCCAGCAGCTTTCCAGGGGCCCACAATGAGCAGTTCTTC
>TRBV10-1|TRBJ2-3|.|.
CASSESRNPTDTQYF
TGCGCCAGCAGTGAGTCCCGCAACCCCACAGATACGCAGTATTTT
>TRBV29-1|TRBJ2-5|TRBD2|few
CSVDGLAGSQETQYF
TGCAGCGTTGACGGACTAGCGGGTTCACAAGAGACCCAGTACTTC
>TRBV4-1|TRBJ2-7|TRBD2|.
CASSQVPGLAVLSETDEQYF
TGCGCCAGCAGCCAGGTTCCGGGACTAGCGGTTCTATCTGAGACGGACGAGCAGTACTTC
>TRBV4-3|TRBJ2-3|TRBD1|few
CASSQDGTGWDTQYF
TGCGCCAGCAGCCAAGATGGGACAGGATGGGATACGCAGTATTTT
>TRBV7-9|TRBJ1-2|TRBD1|.
CASSFGTGVEGYTF
TGTGCCAGCAGCTTCGGGACAGGCGTCGAGGGCTACACCTTC
>TRBV7-6|TRBJ2-3|.|many
CASSLEGDATDTQYF
TGTGCCAGCAGCTTAGAGGGTGACGCCACAGATACGCAGTATTTT
>TRBV24-1|TRBJ1-1|.|.
CATCGGSRENTEAFF
TGTGCCACGTGTGGGGGGTCGAGGGAGAACACTGAAGCTTTCTTT
>TRBV25-1|TRBJ2-5|TRBD1|.
CATGGWETQYF
TGTGCGACAGGGGGCTGGGAGACCCAGTACTTC
>TRBV4-1|TRBJ2-2|.|.
CASSQVGQSGELFF
TGCGCCAGCAGCCAAGTGGGGCAATCCGGGGAGCTGTTTTTT
>TRBV6-5|TRBJ1-1|.|.
CASGRENTEAFF
TGTGCCAGCGGACGGGAGAACACTGAAGCTTTCTTT
>TRBV19|TRBJ1-5|.|.
CASSPQGGQPQHF
TGTGCCAGTAGCCCCCAGGGAGGTCAGCCCCAGCATTTT
>TRBV7-2|TRBJ2-3|TRBD1|.
CASSTGQGADTQYF
TGTGCCAGCAGCACTGGACAGGGCGCAGATACGCAGTATTTT
>TRBV29-1|TRBJ2-3|TRBD2|.
CSVAASGQADTQYF
TGCAGCGTTGCTGCTAGCGGGCAGGCGGATACGCAGTATTTT
>TRBV11-2|TRBJ2-1|TRBD1|.
CASSRDRVLNEQFF
TGTGCCAGCAGCCGGGACAGGGTCTTAAATGAGCAGTTCTTC
>TRBV28|TRBJ2-1|TRBD2|.
CASSISGESYNEQFF
TGTGCCAGCAGCATCAGCGGGGAATCCTACAATGAGCAGTTCTTC
>TRBV12-3/TRBV12-4|TRBJ1-5|.|few
CASSLGGGHSNQPQHF
TGTGCCAGCAGTTTAGGTGGGGGGCATAGCAATCAGCCCCAGCATTTT
>TRBV5-6|TRBJ2-3|.|.
CASSSASTDTQYF
TGTGCCAGCAGCTCTGCGAGCACAGATACGCAGTATTTT
>TRBV10-3|TRBJ1-3|.|.
CAISEYQGGGNTIYF
TGTGCCATCAGTGAGTACCAGGGTGGCGGAAACACCATATATTTT
>TRBV29-1|TRBJ1-1|.|once
CSVVRAGVNTEAFF
TGCAGCGTCGTGCGGGCCGGGGTGAACACTGAAGCTTTCTTT
>TRBV7-3|TRBJ2-1|TRBD2|few
CASSLTSGRSEQFF
TGTGCCAGCAGCTTAACTAGCGGGAGGAGTGAGCAGTTCTTC
>TRBV18|TRBJ2-1|TRBD1|few
CASSPTGDNEQFF
TGTGCCAGCTCGCCCACAGGGGACAATGAGCAGTTCTTC
>TRBV4-1|TRBJ1-5|.|few
CASSQGKGSNQPQHF
TGCGCCAGCAGCCAAGGTAAAGGCAGCAATCAGCCCCAGCATTTT
>TRBV12-3/TRBV12-4|TRBJ2-7|TRBD1|few
CASSPGQAGYEQYF
TGTGCCAGCAGTCCTGGACAGGCGGGCTACGAGCAGTACTTC
>TRBV7-6|TRBJ2-5|TRBD2|.
CASSLASSGGQTQYF
TGTGCCAGCAGCTTAGCTTCTAGCGGGGGGCAGACCCAGTACTTC
>TRBV4-1|TRBJ2-1|.|.
CASSPAGAYNEQFF
TGCGCCAGCAGCCCCGCGGGGGCATACAATGAGCAGTTCTTC
>TRBV27|TRBJ2-1|.|few
CAIRGPYNEQFF
TGTGCCATCCGGGGGCCCTACAATGAGCAGTTCTTC
>TRBV4-3|TRBJ1-2|.|few
CASSQGLDANYGYTF
TGCGCCAGCAGCCAAGGTTTGGACGCTAACTATGGCTACACCTTC
>TRBV5-5|TRBJ2-5|.|.
CASSLWGETQYF
TGTGCCAGCAGCTTGTGGGGTGAGACCCAGTACTTC
>TRBV12-3/TRBV12-4|TRBJ2-7|TRBD1|many
CASTMTGGSWHEQYF
TGTGCCAGCACCATGACAGGGGGATCTTGGCACGAGCAGTACTTC
>TRBV4-1|TRBJ2-3|TRBD2|few
CASSGNGRASSSTDTQYF
TGCGCCAGCAGCGGTAACGGGAGGGCTTCATCTAGCACAGATACGCAGTATTTT
>TRBV29-1|TRBJ1-1|TRBD1|.
CSVDIRGPDTEAFF
TGCAGCGTTGATATCAGGGGGCCGGACACTGAAGCTTTCTTT
>TRBV4-3|TRBJ1-2|.|few
CASSQGDQGGKNYGYTF
TGCGCCAGCAGCCAAGGGGATCAGGGAGGCAAGAACTATGGCTACACCTTC
>TRBV14|TRBJ2-5|TRBD2|once
CASSPWGGSQETQYF
TGTGCCAGCAGCCCTTGGGGGGGGTCCCAAGAGACCCAGTACTTC
>TRBV3-1|TRBJ1-1|TRBD1|few
CASSQGTGNTEAFF
TGTGCCAGCAGCCAAGGGACAGGGAACACTGAAGCTTTCTTT
>TRBV10-3|TRBJ2-1|TRBD2|.
CAISRTSGQDEQFF
TGTGCCATCAGTCGAACTAGCGGCCAGGATGAGCAGTTCTTC
>TRBV7-2|TRBJ2-3|TRBD2|few
CASTTTSGPLGDTQYF
TGTGCCAGCACCACGACTAGCGGGCCCCTAGGAGATACGCAGTATTTT
>TRBV6-5|TRBJ2-1|.|.
CASSPTGHGNEQFF
TGTGCCAGCAGCCCGACAGGCCACGGGAATGAGCAGTTCTTC
>TRBV9|TRBJ1-1|.|.
CASSVEPGNTEAFF
TGTGCCAGCAGCGTAGAACCCGGGAACACTGAAGCTTTCTTT
>TRBV4-1|TRBJ1-1|.|.
CASSQGWGEDTEAFF
TGCGCCAGCAGCCAGGGTTGGGGAGAGGACACTGAAGCTTTCTTT
>TRBV20-1|TRBJ2-1|.|.
CSARDREPPSVSNEQFF
TGCAGTGCTAGAGATCGAGAACCTCCCAGCGTCTCCAATGAGCAGTTCTTC
>TRBV6-2/TRBV6-3|TRBJ1-1|.|.
CASSTPRTMNTEAFF
TGTGCCAGCAGTACCCCGCGGACCATGAACACTGAAGCTTTCTTT